The TCR beta chain under discussion was sequenced for a study of blood T cell repertoires in COVID-19. The overall study: Some COVID-19 samples were acute and others convalescent; all came from the United States, Italy and Spain. T cells, B-cell-depleted T cells, or PBMCs provided the cDNA or gDNA that served as material.

This CDR3 comprises 15 residues. Per germline, CDR1 LGHNA and CDR2 YSLEER. Deletions cut 2 bases from V and 2 bases from J, with 12 bases between. Original data processing: Estimated nucleated cell counts came from reference gene primer amplification. TCRdb's table, derived via immunoSEQ multiplex PCR, lists solely in-frame clones and lacks some. Clone size and the V and J calls come from that table; the DNA yielded D and trimming. The data show 120,000 to 150,000 clones, 84% seen once. The sample consisted of peripheral blood. The sequence derives from a woman aged 45-65 years in a cohort sampled during active or convalescent COVID-19. The rearrangement links TRBV4-3 to TRBJ1-2; D is unclear. CDR3 nucleotide sequence: TGCGCCAGCAGCCAAAGCCCAAGCCTGAACTATGGCTACACCTTC. Translating gives CASSQSPSLNYGYTF.